This passage covers 30 T cell receptor beta chains from one sample sequenced in a study of T cell repertoires in breast cancer. An expanded emulsion RT-PCR with primers for all TCR V genes paired CD8+ T cell chains. A second nested PCR with blocking oligonucleotides suppressed unpaired genes. TCRdb ran MiXCR on the emulsion pairing reads and lists one entry per CDR3 protein. This table has about 40,000 distinct CDR3 sequences, 45% to 55% appearing once. Specimen: CD8+ T cells. All receptors derive from a pool of human donors with breast cancer or a healthy control (not recorded which).

The rearrangement joins TRBV10-3 to TRBJ2-1; 9 bases are a match to TRBD1. In germline, CDR1 is ENHRY, CDR2 SYGVKD. With V trimmed by 4 bases and J by 7 bases, 11 bases remained unmatched. The CDR3 consists of 16 residues. The CDR3 DNA follows: TGTGCCATCAGTGCCCGGACAGGGGAGGAAAGGAATGAGCAGTTCTTC. This codes for CAISARTGEERNEQFF.

The rearrangement joins TRBV4-1 to TRBJ2-7; no clear D. The germline CDR1 and CDR2 sequences are MGHRA and YSYEKL. The CDR3 contains 15 residues. The germline V and J ends were trimmed by 0 bases and 2 bases, with 11 bases remaining between them. CDR3 sequence: CASSQDPTMTYEQYF. The CDR3 DNA sequence: TGCGCCAGCAGCCAAGATCCCACCATGACCTACGAGCAGTACTTC.

Regarding this clonotype: It may be a read error: a sequence one base away is much more abundant. The gene calls are TRBV6-5 and TRBJ1-6, with D perhaps TRBD1 (5 bases). The CDR3 has 14 residues. The germline V gene encodes CDR1 MNHEY and CDR2 SVGAGI. CDR3 nucleotide sequence: TGTGCCAGCAGTATACAGGAGGGAGATTCACCCCCCCACTTT. Residues: CASSIQEGDSPPHF.

With regard to this clonotype: A much bigger clone sits one base away, suggesting this may be a read error. The chain employs TRBV20-1 and TRBJ2-7; TRBD2 matches at 10 bases. Germline CDR1 and CDR2: DFQATT and SNEGSKA (reference sequence). The CDR3 covers 11 residues. CDR3 in DNA: TGCAGTGTGGGACTAGCGTACGAGCAGTGCTTC. This encodes CSVGLAYEQCF.

This clonotype appeared a few times. CDR3 in amino acids: CASSFGAHQETQYF. As DNA, the CDR3 is TGTGCCAGCAGTTTTGGGGCCCACCAAGAGACCCAGTACTTC. The chain recombines TRBV12-3 or TRBV12-4 with TRBJ2-5, with D maybe TRBD1 (5 bases). CDR3 size: 14 residues. Trimming removed 3 bases at V and 0 bases at J, with 8 bases between.

The genes are TRBV6-4 and TRBJ1-1; tentative D call: TRBD1 (5 bases). The CDR3 spans 14 residues. CDR1 is MRHNA and CDR2 is SNTAGT in the germline V gene. V shed 6 bases and J shed 8 bases, with 19 bases lying between them. CDR3 sequence (DNA): TGTGCCAGCAGCAGGGTTCCCCGGGGCACCGAAGCTTTCTTT. As protein: CASSRVPRGTEAFF.

The CDR3 reads CSSDHGGRNNEQFF. The CDR3 coding sequence is TGCAGCTCGGACCACGGGGGGCGAAACAATGAGCAGTTCTTC. This rearrangement joins TRBV29-1 to TRBJ2-1; D perhaps matches TRBD2 (7 bases). The V and J ends lost 8 bases and 5 bases respectively, with 19 bases between them. Germline CDR1 and CDR2: SQVTM and ANQGSEA. This CDR3 region has 14 residues.

This clonotype appeared a few times. V and J are TRBV7-2 and TRBJ2-3; D gene ambiguous. CDR1 is SGHTA and CDR2 is FQGNSA in the germline V gene. The germline V and J ends were trimmed by 4 bases and 6 bases, with 8 bases remaining between them. The CDR3 loop spans 12 amino acids. The CDR3 nucleotides read TGTGCCAGCAGCTACTTGACCGATACGCAGTATTTT. Translated, it gives CASSYLTDTQYF.

This clonotype was seen only once. The CDR3 protein is CASSLIPGQGLRDTQYF. For the CDR3, the DNA is TGTGCCAGTAGTCTCATCCCGGGACAGGGTCTCAGAGATACGCAGTATTTT. V and J are TRBV19 and TRBJ2-3, with 9 bases identical to TRBD1. This CDR3 region has 17 residues. From germline, CDR1 is LNHDA and CDR2 SQIVND (reference sequence). J gave up 5 bases and V 5 bases, and 14 bases lay outside the gene matches.

Note on this clonotype: The junction shows a germline mismatch at one end, possibly a read error. CDR3 in amino acids: CASSASGGDNNGQFF. The CDR3 DNA follows: TGTGCCAGCAGTGCGAGCGGGGGGGATAACAATGGGCAGTTCTTC. The chain is built from TRBV6-4 and TRBJ2-1; 10 bases agree with TRBD2. CDR3 length: 15 amino acids. Germline CDR1 is MRHNA and CDR2 is SNTAGT.

J is TRBJ1-1 and V is TRBV29-1; tentative D call: TRBD1 (5 bases). CDR3 length equals 14 residues. Germline-derived CDR1 and CDR2 are SQVTM and ANQGSEA. The ends were cut back, 6 bases at V and 0 bases at J, with 14 bases in the middle. CDR3 loop: CSVGGPGMNTEAFF. CDR3 nucleotide sequence: TGCAGCGTGGGGGGTCCAGGCATGAACACTGAAGCTTTCTTT.

This clonotype was detected a few times. The CDR3 sequence is CASSRGNEKLFF. DNA of the CDR3: TGTGCCAGCAGCCGAGGGAATGAAAAACTGTTTTTT. The chain combines TRBV14 with TRBJ1-4; the D is unclear. Trimming stripped 4 bases from V and 5 bases from J, with 5 bases between. The CDR3 runs to 12 residues. CDR1 and CDR2 (germline): SGHDN, FVKESK.

Points on this clonotype: The CDR3 does not close with the conserved phenylalanine or tryptophan, likely indicating a read error. J is TRBJ2-1 and V is TRBV20-1, with 12 bases matching TRBD2. The CDR3 is 16 amino acids. The trim removed 3 bases at V and 7 bases at J, leaving 10 bases unmatched. Germline lookup yields CDR1 DFQATT and CDR2 SNEGSKA (reference sequence). In nucleotides, the CDR3 is TGCAGTGCTAGGAGCCGGACTAGCGGGAATAAGAATGAGCAGTTCCTC. Protein product: CSARSRTSGNKNEQFL.

V and J are TRBV12-5 and TRBJ2-1; 7 nucleotides align to TRBD2. The V gene end was trimmed by 7 bases and the J gene end by 5 bases; junction bases not matched to a gene: 8. Germline loops: CDR1 LGHNT, CDR2 FRNRAP. This CDR3 has 14 amino acids. This chain's CDR3 is CASAWGGRDNEQFF. The CDR3 region has the DNA TGTGCTAGTGCTTGGGGGGGAAGGGACAATGAGCAGTTCTTC.

The chain couples TRBV4-1 to TRBJ2-1; 16 bases agree with TRBD2. The CDR3 is made up of 17 amino acids. Germline CDR1 reads MGHRA; CDR2 reads YSYEKL. V gave up 0 bases and J gave up 7 bases; unmatched junction bases: 3. DNA for the CDR3: TGCGCCAGCAGCCAAGATGGGACTAGCGGGGGGGCTAATGAGCAGTTCTTC. Amino acid sequence: CASSQDGTSGGANEQFF.

This clonotype was counted at least ten times. The chain employs TRBV10-3 and TRBJ2-3, with 8 bases identical to TRBD2. Trimming removed 6 bases from V and 4 bases from J; junction bases left unmatched: 9. The CDR3 runs 15 residues. Germline V gives CDR1 ENHRY, CDR2 SYGVKD. The CDR3 region has the DNA TGTGCCATCAGAATGAAGCGGGAGAACCCAGATACGCAGTATTTT. This codes for CAIRMKRENPDTQYF.

This clonotype was counted only a few times. The chain combines TRBV6-1 with TRBJ1-2; TRBD1 agrees at 7 bases. The germline V gene encodes CDR1 MNHNS and CDR2 SASEGT. CDR3 length: 13 residues. V trimming: 4 bases; J trimming: 5 bases; junction bases outside the gene matches: 4. DNA of the CDR3: TGTGCCAGCAGTGTCAGGGGGGAATATGGCTACACCTTC. It codes for CASSVRGEYGYTF.

The chain has TRBV29-1 and TRBJ2-3, with D perhaps being TRBD1 or TRBD2 (5 bases each). This CDR3 spans 12 amino acids. The V end was cut by 5 bases, the J end by 4 bases, with 10 bases between. The germline V gene encodes CDR1 SQVTM and CDR2 ANQGSEA. CDR3 bases: TGCAGCGTTATCCAGGGAGCAGATACGCAGTATTTT. Residues: CSVIQGADTQYF.

The rearrangement uses TRBV6-2 or TRBV6-3 and TRBJ2-7, with a possible D match to TRBD2 (5 bases). V was pared by 8 bases and J by 6 bases, with 17 bases between. CDR1 is MNHEY, CDR2 SVGEGT, per germline. This CDR3 is built from 13 residues. The CDR3 is CASGHERSAEQYF. For the CDR3, the DNA is TGTGCCAGCGGCCATGAACGTAGCGCCGAGCAGTACTTC.

This chain uses TRBV6-4 with TRBJ2-1; maybe TRBD2 (6 bases). CDR3 length equals 14 residues. The germline V and J ends were trimmed by 4 bases and 5 bases, with 12 bases remaining between them. Germline CDR1 and CDR2: MRHNA and SNTAGT. The CDR3 is CASSAVEGHNEQFF. DNA for the CDR3: TGTGCCAGCAGTGCTGTGGAGGGTCACAATGAGCAGTTCTTC.

The V gene is TRBV6-1, the J gene TRBJ2-7; 7 bases line up with TRBD1. V was pared by 10 bases and J by 2 bases, with 14 bases of the junction left unmatched. CDR3 length equals 15 residues. CDR1 and CDR2 (germline): MNHNS, SASEGT. CDR3 nucleotides: TGTGCCACCACCAAGGACAGGTCGTTTGCCTACGAGCAGTACTTC. It encodes CATTKDRSFAYEQYF.

Ten or more counts support this clonotype. V and J are TRBV6-1 and TRBJ1-2; 9 positions agree with TRBD1. This CDR3 contains 13 residues. V was clipped by 3 bases and J by 8 bases; unmatched bases: 4. From germline, CDR1 is MNHNS and CDR2 SASEGT. CDR3 in DNA: TGTGCCAGCAGTGATGGACAGGGGCGCGGCTACACCTTC. Amino acid sequence: CASSDGQGRGYTF.

The V gene is TRBV15, the J gene TRBJ2-7; the match to TRBD1 covers 7 bases. This CDR3 contains 17 residues. Germline V gene sequence: CDR1 LNHNV, CDR2 YYDKDF (reference sequence). The junction had 11 bases not matched to a gene; V was cut back by 2 bases and J by 1 base. CDR3 sequence (DNA): TGTGCCACCAGCAGAAAAAAAGGACAGGCTGGATCCTACGAGCAGTACTTC. It translates to CATSRKKGQAGSYEQYF. Using reference TRBV15 and TRBJ2-7 for the parts outside the CDR3, the full variable domain is DAMVIQNPRYQVTQFGKPVTLSCSQTLNHNVMYWYQQKSSQAPKLLFHYYDKDFNNEADTPDNFQSRRPNTSFCFLDIRSPGLGDTAMYLCATSRKKGQAGSYEQYFGPGTRLTVT.

The chain combines TRBV3-1 with TRBJ1-1, with D possibly matching TRBD1 (6 bases). Germline lookup yields CDR1 LGHDT and CDR2 YNNKEL (reference sequence). Trimming took 5 bases from V and 5 from J, leaving 12 bases between them. This CDR3 contains 13 residues. DNA for the CDR3: TGTGCCAGCAGCTTGGGAGGGGGGACTGAAGCTTTCTTT. Translated: CASSLGGGTEAFF. Looking up the rest from reference TRBV3-1 and TRBJ1-1 gives the full variable domain: DTAVSQTPKYLVTQMGNDKSIKCEQNLGHDTMYWYKQDSKKFLKIMFSYNNKELIINETVPNRFSPKSPDKAHLNLHINSLELGDSAVYFCASSLGGGTEAFFGQGTRLTVV.

The gene calls are TRBV15 and TRBJ2-1; D call uncertain. With 2 bases removed from V and 4 bases from J, the gap between germline ends came to 12 bases. The CDR3 is made up of 15 amino acids. CDR1 is LNHNV and CDR2 is YYDKDF in the germline V gene (reference sequence). The CDR3: CATSRSQTSYNEQFF. DNA of the CDR3: TGTGCCACCAGCAGATCACAGACTTCTTACAATGAGCAGTTCTTC.

This clonotype came up once. V usage is TRBV7-9 and J usage is TRBJ2-5; a possible D gene is TRBD2 (6 bases). The CDR3 is 12 amino acids. The V and J ends lost 7 bases and 5 bases respectively, with 11 bases between them. Germline V CDR1 and CDR2: SEHNR, FQNEAQ (reference sequence). The CDR3 spells CASTTSIETQYF. DNA for the CDR3: TGTGCCAGCACGACTAGTATTGAGACCCAGTACTTC.

The V call is TRBV29-1, the J call TRBJ2-3; maybe TRBD2 (7 bases). Trimming took 0 bases from V and 0 from J, leaving 16 bases between them. CDR3 size: 17 residues. Germline lookup yields CDR1 SQVTM and CDR2 ANQGSEA. CDR3 loop: CSVEDQSRGLSTDTQYF. The DNA for the CDR3 is TGCAGCGTTGAAGATCAGTCGCGGGGGCTTAGCACAGATACGCAGTATTTT.

This chain links TRBV2 with TRBJ2-5, with 7 bases aligning to TRBD2. The germline V gene encodes CDR1 SNHLY and CDR2 FYNNEI. Trimming at V came to 7 bases and at J to 1 base, leaving 0 bases not matched to a gene. The CDR3 length is 12 residues. The CDR3 loop is CASKRGQETQYF. The CDR3 coding sequence is TGTGCCAGCAAGCGGGGCCAAGAGACCCAGTACTTC.

About this clonotype itself: An end of the junction differs from the germline gene, which may be a read error. The chain links TRBV12-3 or TRBV12-4 to TRBJ2-5; D possibly matches TRBD1 or TRBD2 (5 bases each). This CDR3 has 11 residues. The CDR3 protein is CASGPYRDLAF. As DNA, the CDR3 is TGTGCCAGCGGACCTTACCGGGACCTAGCTTTC.

This clonotype has at least ten counts. V is TRBV20-1 and J is TRBJ2-3, with 8 bases matching TRBD2. The V segment lost 1 base and the J segment 0 bases; nucleotides outside the gene matches: 6. CDR3 length equals 16 residues. The germline CDR1 and CDR2 sequences are DFQATT and SNEGSKA (reference sequence). The CDR3 sequence is CSARARLASSTDTQYF. CDR3 nucleotides: TGCAGTGCTAGAGCGCGACTAGCGTCTAGCACAGATACGCAGTATTTT.